This passage covers 24 T cell receptor beta chains from one sample sequenced in a study of T cell responses to AZD1222 COVID-19 vaccine. Using immunoSEQ multiplex PCR, the repertoire was profiled, and TCRdb retains in-frame clones only, with some absent. Here the sample spans under 130,000 clones, about 88% being singletons. The input for sequencing was peripheral blood, taken on day 0 of AZD1222 vaccination. These receptors were collected from an adult in good health.

The CDR3 loop is CAISETISGSSGANVLTF. CDR3 coding DNA: TGTGCCATCAGTGAAACTATTAGCGGGTCCTCTGGGGCCAACGTCCTGACTTTC. The chain links TRBV10-3 to TRBJ2-6, with TRBD2 matching over 7 bases. This CDR3 spans 18 amino acids. Germline CDR1 is ENHRY and CDR2 is SYGVKD. The ends lost 3 bases at V and 0 bases at J; junction bases unmatched: 8.

The rearrangement joins TRBV6-5 to TRBJ2-3, with D maybe TRBD2 (5 bases). The length of the CDR3 is 16 residues. The V and J ends lost 4 bases and 3 bases respectively, with 17 bases between them. Germline CDR1 is MNHEY and CDR2 is SVGAGI. CDR3 bases: TGTGCCAGCAGTTTCCAGACTAATCAGCCGACAGATACGCAGTATTTT. The encoded protein is CASSFQTNQPTDTQYF.

The genes are TRBV6-2 or TRBV6-3 and TRBJ2-5, with TRBD2 matching over 8 bases. Germline V lookup: CDR1 MNHEY, CDR2 SVGEGT. CDR3 length equals 19 residues. V shed 0 bases and J 0 bases; nucleotides not matched to a gene: 12. The DNA of the CDR3 is TGTGCCAGCAGTTACTCGACGGGGGTCGGGAGGGCCTACCAAGAGACCCAGTACTTC. Translation: CASSYSTGVGRAYQETQYF.

The V gene is TRBV19, the J gene TRBJ2-5; 8 bases map to TRBD1. V trimming: 11 bases; J trimming: 4 bases; junction bases outside the gene matches: 9. The CDR3 consists of 13 residues. Germline V gene sequence: CDR1 LNHDA, CDR2 SQIVND (reference sequence). The CDR3 here is CASPPGGTETQYF. In DNA, the CDR3 is TGTGCCTCCCCCCCAGGGGGCACAGAGACCCAGTACTTC.

The gene calls are TRBV27 and TRBJ2-7; 11 positions match TRBD2. This CDR3 contains 16 residues. CDR1 is MNHEY and CDR2 is SMNVEV in the germline V gene (reference sequence). Trimming cost V 5 bases and J 4 bases; bases outside gene matches: 10. As DNA, the CDR3 is TGTGCCAGCAGTCCCGGGACTAGCGGATCTCCGTACGAGCAGTACTTC. This sequence encodes CASSPGTSGSPYEQYF.

V is TRBV4-2 and J is TRBJ2-7; 8 positions match TRBD2. CDR3 length: 15 residues. Trimming at V came to 0 bases and at J to 0 bases, leaving 1 base not matched to a gene. The V gene's germline CDR1 is LGHNA and CDR2 YNFKEQ. CDR3 loop: CASSQDSGSSYEQYF. CDR3 DNA: TGTGCCAGCAGCCAAGACAGCGGGAGCTCCTACGAGCAGTACTTC.

CDR3 protein: CASSPPWSSGGIHEQYF. In DNA, the CDR3 is TGTGCCAGCTCACCACCATGGTCTAGCGGAGGCATCCACGAGCAGTACTTC. The chain uses TRBV18 and TRBJ2-7; 7 bases map to TRBD2. J lost 5 bases, V lost 0 bases, and 13 bases had no gene match. The germline V gene has CDR1 KGHSH and CDR2 LQKENI. This CDR3 has 17 amino acids. The full variable domain, completed using reference TRBV18 and TRBJ2-7, is NAGVMQNPRHLVRRRGQEARLRCSPMKGHSHVYWYRQLPEEGLKFMVYLQKENIIDESGMPKERFSAEFPKEGPSILRIQQVVRGDSAAYFCASSPPWSSGGIHEQYFGPGTRLTVT.

The chain uses TRBV6-2 or TRBV6-3 and TRBJ2-1, with no clear D. Germline lookup yields CDR1 MNHEY and CDR2 SVGEGT. Trimming left V 3 bases short and J 5 bases short, with 17 bases between. The CDR3 runs 16 residues. The CDR3 DNA sequence: TGTGCCAGCAGTTATTGGGCGGCAGGTCGAAACAATGAGCAGTTCTTC. It encodes CASSYWAAGRNNEQFF.

The chain carries TRBV28 and TRBJ1-5; 9 nucleotides match TRBD1. Germline values: CDR1 MDHEN, CDR2 SYDVKM. V shed 1 base, J shed 4 bases, and the junction held 20 bases outside the gene matches. The CDR3 covers 21 residues. The CDR3 is CASSLFFGQDRGPKSNQPQHF. For the CDR3, the DNA is TGTGCCAGCAGTTTATTCTTCGGGCAGGACAGGGGCCCTAAATCTAATCAGCCCCAGCATTTT. The full variable domain, with the rest looked up from reference TRBV28 and TRBJ1-5, is DVKVTQSSRYLVKRTGEKVFLECVQDMDHENMFWYRQDPGLGLRLIYFSYDVKMKEKGDIPEGYSVSREKKERFSLILESASTNQTSMYLCASSLFFGQDRGPKSNQPQHFGDGTRLSIL.

J is TRBJ2-7 and V is TRBV10-3; 7 bases match TRBD2. The CDR3 has 13 residues. CDR1 is ENHRY and CDR2 is SYGVKD in the germline V gene. V trimming: 4 bases; J trimming: 3 bases; junction bases outside the gene matches: 3. The CDR3 loop is CAISGGSHYEQYF. Here the CDR3 DNA reads TGTGCCATCAGTGGCGGGAGCCACTACGAGCAGTACTTC.

The rearrangement uses TRBV9 and TRBJ1-2, with 9 bases that match TRBD1. The CDR3 runs to 15 residues. Losses at the gene ends were 3 bases for V and 2 bases for J; bases not matched to a gene: 5. Germline-derived CDR1 and CDR2 are SGDLS and YYNGEE. CDR3 nucleotide sequence: TGTGCCAGCAGCGCCACAGGACAGGGGAACTATGGCTACACCTTC. Translated: CASSATGQGNYGYTF.

This clone was observed a handful of times. V and J are TRBV28 and TRBJ2-2, with no clear D. This CDR3 is 14 amino acids long. Trimming pared 3 bases from V and 8 bases from J, leaving 13 bases between. The germline CDR1 and CDR2 sequences are MDHEN and SYDVKM. The CDR3 here is CASSLVGIRGELFF. The CDR3 bases are TGTGCCAGCAGTTTGGTAGGGATACGGGGGGAGCTGTTTTTT.

CDR3 sequence: CASSLAGQKKETQYF. The CDR3 bases are TGTGCCAGCAGCTTAGCGGGCCAGAAAAAAGAGACCCAGTACTTC. The V and J genes are TRBV11-1 and TRBJ2-5; D is uncertain. V dropped 0 bases and J dropped 3 bases, with 11 bases sitting between them. CDR3 length: 15 residues. Germline CDR1 reads SGHAT; CDR2 reads FQDESV (reference sequence).

V usage is TRBV19 and J usage is TRBJ2-6, with 10 positions matching TRBD1. The CDR3 extends over 17 amino acids. Per germline, CDR1 LNHDA and CDR2 SQIVND (reference sequence). The V and J ends lost 8 bases and 0 bases, in that order; junction bases with no gene match: 7. CDR3 bases: TGTGCCAGTGCGTGGGGACAGGGGACCTCTGGGGCCAACGTCCTGACTTTC. Its protein product is CASAWGQGTSGANVLTF.

The V and J genes are TRBV7-2 and TRBJ2-3; D not certain. Germline CDR1 is SGHTA and CDR2 is FQGNSA. The CDR3 contains 12 residues. Trimming pared 5 bases from V and 3 bases from J, leaving 6 bases between. The CDR3 DNA sequence: TGTGCCAGCAGCGGAACAACAGATACGCAGTATTTT. This sequence encodes CASSGTTDTQYF.

This chain connects TRBV7-2 to TRBJ2-5, with 8 nucleotides matching TRBD1. CDR3 size: 13 residues. Unmatched junction bases numbered 4, after V lost 5 bases and J lost 5 bases. CDR1 and CDR2 from the germline V gene are SGHTA and FQGNSA. CDR3 sequence: CASSTQGGETQYF. In DNA form, the CDR3 reads TGTGCCAGCAGCACACAGGGGGGCGAGACCCAGTACTTC.

The chain uses TRBV7-8 and TRBJ2-1, with 9 bases aligning to TRBD2. The CDR3 is 15 residues long. V gave up 5 bases and J gave up 5 bases; unmatched junction bases: 7. CDR1 and CDR2 from the germline V gene are SGHVS and FQNEAQ. CDR3 in DNA: TGTGCCAGCAGCGCCGGGACTAGCTTTAACAATGAGCAGTTCTTC. It is translated as CASSAGTSFNNEQFF. The whole variable domain, remainder taken from reference TRBV7-8 and TRBJ2-1, is GAGVSQSPRYKVAKRGQDVALRCDPISGHVSLFWYQQALGQGPEFLTYFQNEAQLDKSGLPSDRFFAERPEGSVSTLKIQRTQQEDSAVYLCASSAGTSFNNEQFFGPGTRLTVL.

V is TRBV6-5 and J is TRBJ1-2; D remains ambiguous. Trimming cost V 0 bases and J 6 bases, with 14 bases left between them. CDR3 length: 15 residues. Germline CDR1 and CDR2: MNHEY and SVGAGI. In DNA, the CDR3 is TGTGCCAGCAGTTACTCGAAATTGCCCAACCATGGCTACACCTTC. Translated, it gives CASSYSKLPNHGYTF.

This rearrangement joins TRBV6-2 or TRBV6-3 to TRBJ2-7; 7 bases match TRBD2. The V segment lost 2 bases and the J segment 2 bases; nucleotides outside the gene matches: 3. Germline V lookup: CDR1 MNHEY, CDR2 SVGEGT. This CDR3 region has 14 residues. DNA of the CDR3: TGTGCCAGCAGTTACGGGGGGGTACCCTACGAGCAGTACTTC. It is translated as CASSYGGVPYEQYF.

The CDR3 loop reads CASRKTGPEQFF. The DNA for the CDR3 is TGTGCCAGCAGAAAAACAGGCCCTGAGCAGTTCTTC. The genes are TRBV28 and TRBJ2-1; tentatively, D is TRBD1 (5 bases). CDR1 and CDR2 (germline): MDHEN, SYDVKM. Trimming removed 6 bases from V and 9 bases from J, with 12 bases in between. The CDR3 is 12 amino acids.

CDR3 residues: CASSLVGGMNTEAFF. CDR3 bases: TGTGCCAGCAGCTTAGTTGGTGGGATGAACACTGAAGCTTTCTTT. The chain recombines TRBV7-2 with TRBJ1-1; D uncertain. The germline V gene encodes CDR1 SGHTA and CDR2 FQGNSA. The CDR3 has 15 amino acids. Deletions cut 1 base from V and 0 bases from J, with 9 bases between.

The chain is built from TRBV19 and TRBJ2-3; no clear D gene. V gave up 3 bases and J gave up 4 bases, with 11 bases separating them. Looked up from germline, CDR1 is LNHDA and CDR2 is SQIVND (reference sequence). CDR3 length: 14 residues. The CDR3: CASSIAQSPDTQYF. The DNA for the CDR3 is TGTGCCAGTAGTATCGCACAGAGCCCAGATACGCAGTATTTT.

The chain links TRBV9 to TRBJ2-7; TRBD1 matches 8 bases. The CDR3 runs 14 residues. Germline V gene data show CDR1 as SGDLS and CDR2 as YYNGEE. Trimming at V came to 4 bases and at J to 2 bases, leaving 5 bases not matched to a gene. CDR3 protein: CASSSGTGPYEQYF. The CDR3 DNA reads TGTGCCAGCAGCTCCGGGACAGGACCCTACGAGCAGTACTTC. The full variable domain, in which reference TRBV9 and TRBJ2-7 provide the parts outside the CDR3, is DSGVTQTPKHLITATGQRVTLRCSPRSGDLSVYWYQQSLDQGLQFLIQYYNGEERAKGNILERFSAQQFPDLHSELNLSSLELGDSALYFCASSSGTGPYEQYFGPGTRLTVT.

This chain connects TRBV12-3 or TRBV12-4 to TRBJ1-2; TRBD1 is a possible D gene (6 bases). V shed 11 bases and J shed 4 bases, with 17 bases lying between them. The CDR3 is 13 residues long. The CDR3 here is CAAKGGDGYGYTF. DNA for the CDR3: TGTGCCGCAAAGGGGGGGGACGGCTATGGCTACACCTTC.